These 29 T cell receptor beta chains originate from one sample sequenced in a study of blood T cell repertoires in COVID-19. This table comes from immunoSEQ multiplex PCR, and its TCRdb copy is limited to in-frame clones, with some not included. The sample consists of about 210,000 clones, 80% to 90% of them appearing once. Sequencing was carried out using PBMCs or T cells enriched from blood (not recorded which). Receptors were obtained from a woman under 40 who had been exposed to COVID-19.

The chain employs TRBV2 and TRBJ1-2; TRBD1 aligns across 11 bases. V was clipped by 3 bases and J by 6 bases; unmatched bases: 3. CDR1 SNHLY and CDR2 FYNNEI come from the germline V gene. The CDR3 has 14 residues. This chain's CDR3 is CASSEWTGGDGYTF. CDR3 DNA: TGTGCCAGCAGTGAGTGGACAGGGGGCGATGGCTACACCTTC.

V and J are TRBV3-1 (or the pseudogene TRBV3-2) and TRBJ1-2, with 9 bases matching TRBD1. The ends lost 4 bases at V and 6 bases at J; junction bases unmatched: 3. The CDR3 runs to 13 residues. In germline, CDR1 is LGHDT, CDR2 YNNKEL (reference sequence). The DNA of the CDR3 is TGTGCCAGCAGCCGACGGACAGGGGATGGCTACACCTTC. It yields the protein CASSRRTGDGYTF.

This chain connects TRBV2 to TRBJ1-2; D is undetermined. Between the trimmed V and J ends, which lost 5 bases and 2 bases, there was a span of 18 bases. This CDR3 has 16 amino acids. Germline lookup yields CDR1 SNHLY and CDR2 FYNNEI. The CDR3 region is CASSNPPERPNYGYTF. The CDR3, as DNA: TGTGCCAGCAGTAATCCCCCCGAGAGGCCGAACTATGGCTACACCTTC.

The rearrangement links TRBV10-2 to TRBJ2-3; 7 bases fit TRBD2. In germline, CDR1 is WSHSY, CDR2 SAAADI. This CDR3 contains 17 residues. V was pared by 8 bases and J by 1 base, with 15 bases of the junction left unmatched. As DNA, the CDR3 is TGCGCCAGCGAGCGGGGATGGGGTTTGAAGGGCACAGATACGCAGTATTTT. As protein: CASERGWGLKGTDTQYF.

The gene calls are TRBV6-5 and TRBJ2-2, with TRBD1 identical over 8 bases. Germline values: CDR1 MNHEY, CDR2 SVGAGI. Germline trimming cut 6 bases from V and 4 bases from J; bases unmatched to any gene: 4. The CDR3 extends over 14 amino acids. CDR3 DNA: TGTGCCAGCAGAGTCGACAGGGGCACCGGGGAGCTGTTTTTT. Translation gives CASRVDRGTGELFF.

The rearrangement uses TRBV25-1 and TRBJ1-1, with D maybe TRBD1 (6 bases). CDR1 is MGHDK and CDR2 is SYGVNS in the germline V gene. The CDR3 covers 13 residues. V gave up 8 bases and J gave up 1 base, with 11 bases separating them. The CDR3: CASAGQQNTEAFF. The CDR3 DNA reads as TGTGCCAGCGCCGGACAGCAGAACACTGAAGCTTTCTTT.

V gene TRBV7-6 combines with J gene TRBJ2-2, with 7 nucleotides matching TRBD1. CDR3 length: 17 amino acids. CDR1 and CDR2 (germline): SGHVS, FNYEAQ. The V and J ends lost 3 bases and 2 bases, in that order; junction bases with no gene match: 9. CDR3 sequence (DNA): TGTGCCAGCAGCTTGAGGCTACAGGGGATAAACACCGGGGAGCTGTTTTTT. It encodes CASSLRLQGINTGELFF. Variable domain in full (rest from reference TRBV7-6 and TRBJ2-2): GAGVSQSPRYKVTKRGQDVALRCDPISGHVSLYWYRQALGQGPEFLTYFNYEAQQDKSGLPNDRFSAERPEGSISTLTIQRTEQRDSAMYRCASSLRLQGINTGELFFGEGSRLTVL.

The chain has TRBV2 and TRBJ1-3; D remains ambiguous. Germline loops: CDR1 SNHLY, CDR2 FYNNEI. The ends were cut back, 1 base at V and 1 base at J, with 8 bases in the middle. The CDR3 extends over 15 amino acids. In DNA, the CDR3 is TGTGCCAGCAGTGAAGTTGTGAGGTCTGGAAACACCATATATTTT. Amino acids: CASSEVVRSGNTIYF.

Written as DNA, the CDR3 is TGTGCCAGCAGCTTAGCGCCTAGCGGGGACCTTGGGACCCAGTACTTC. This translates into CASSLAPSGDLGTQYF. The rearrangement uses TRBV7-8 and TRBJ2-5; TRBD2 aligns across 9 bases. V shed 0 bases, J shed 7 bases, and the junction held 9 bases outside the gene matches. Germline CDR1 is SGHVS and CDR2 is FQNEAQ. There are 16 residues in the CDR3.

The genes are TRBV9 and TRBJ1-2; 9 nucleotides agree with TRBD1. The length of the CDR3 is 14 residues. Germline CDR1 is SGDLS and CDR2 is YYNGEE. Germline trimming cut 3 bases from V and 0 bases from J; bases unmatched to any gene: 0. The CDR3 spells CASSGQGANYGYTF. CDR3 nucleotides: TGTGCCAGCAGCGGACAGGGGGCTAACTATGGCTACACCTTC.

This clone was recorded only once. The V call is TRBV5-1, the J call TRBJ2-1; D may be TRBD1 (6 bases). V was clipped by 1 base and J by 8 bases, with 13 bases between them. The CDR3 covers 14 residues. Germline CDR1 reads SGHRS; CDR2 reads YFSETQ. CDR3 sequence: CASSLWGPRDEQFF. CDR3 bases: TGCGCCAGCAGCTTGTGGGGGCCTAGAGATGAGCAGTTCTTC.

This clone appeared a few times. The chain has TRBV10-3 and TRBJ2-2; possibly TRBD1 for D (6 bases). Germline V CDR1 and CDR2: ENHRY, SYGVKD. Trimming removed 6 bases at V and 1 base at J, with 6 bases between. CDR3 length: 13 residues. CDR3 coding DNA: TGTGCCATCAGGACAGGGAACACCGGGGAGCTGTTTTTT. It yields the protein CAIRTGNTGELFF.

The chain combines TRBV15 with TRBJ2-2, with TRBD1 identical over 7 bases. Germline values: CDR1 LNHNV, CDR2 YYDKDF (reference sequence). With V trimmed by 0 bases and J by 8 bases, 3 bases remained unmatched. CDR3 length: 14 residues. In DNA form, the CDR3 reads TGTGCCACCAGCAGAGATAGGACAGGTGGGGAGCTGTTTTTT. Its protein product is CATSRDRTGGELFF.

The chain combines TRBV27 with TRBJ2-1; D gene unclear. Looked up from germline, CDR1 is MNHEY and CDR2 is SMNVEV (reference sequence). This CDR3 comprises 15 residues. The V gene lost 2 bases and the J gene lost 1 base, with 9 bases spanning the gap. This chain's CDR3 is CASSLGQVSYNEQFF. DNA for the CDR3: TGTGCCAGCAGTTTAGGTCAGGTATCCTACAATGAGCAGTTCTTC.

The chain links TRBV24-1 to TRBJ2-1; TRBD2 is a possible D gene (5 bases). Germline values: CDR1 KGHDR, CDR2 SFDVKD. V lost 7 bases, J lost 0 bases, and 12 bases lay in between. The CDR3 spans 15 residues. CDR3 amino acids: CATRPAGGSYNEQFF. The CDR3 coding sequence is TGTGCCACCAGGCCCGCTGGAGGCTCCTACAATGAGCAGTTCTTC.

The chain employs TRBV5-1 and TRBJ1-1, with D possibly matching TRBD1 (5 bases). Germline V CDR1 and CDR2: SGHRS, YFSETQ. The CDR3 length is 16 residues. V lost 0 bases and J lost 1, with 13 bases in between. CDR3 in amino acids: CASSLAVGAKNTEAFF. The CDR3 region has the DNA TGCGCCAGCAGCTTGGCTGTTGGGGCGAAGAACACTGAAGCTTTCTTT.

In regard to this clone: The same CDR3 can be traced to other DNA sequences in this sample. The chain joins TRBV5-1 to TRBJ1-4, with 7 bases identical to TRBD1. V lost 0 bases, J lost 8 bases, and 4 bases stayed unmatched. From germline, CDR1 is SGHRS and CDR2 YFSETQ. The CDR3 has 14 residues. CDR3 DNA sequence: TGCGCCAGCAGCTTGGGACAGGGTGCCGAAAAACTGTTTTTT. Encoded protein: CASSLGQGAEKLFF.

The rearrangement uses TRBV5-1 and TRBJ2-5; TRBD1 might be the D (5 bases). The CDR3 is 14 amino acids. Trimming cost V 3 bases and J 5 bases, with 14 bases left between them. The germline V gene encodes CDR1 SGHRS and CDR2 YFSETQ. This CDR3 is CASSSPGLGETQYF. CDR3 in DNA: TGCGCCAGCAGCTCCCCAGGGTTAGGGGAGACCCAGTACTTC.

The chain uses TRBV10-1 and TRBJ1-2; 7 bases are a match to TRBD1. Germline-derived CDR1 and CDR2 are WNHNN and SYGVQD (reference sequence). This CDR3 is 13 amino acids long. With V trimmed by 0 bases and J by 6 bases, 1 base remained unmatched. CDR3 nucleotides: TGCGCCAGCAGTGAGTCGACAGGGCATGGCTACACCTTC. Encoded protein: CASSESTGHGYTF.

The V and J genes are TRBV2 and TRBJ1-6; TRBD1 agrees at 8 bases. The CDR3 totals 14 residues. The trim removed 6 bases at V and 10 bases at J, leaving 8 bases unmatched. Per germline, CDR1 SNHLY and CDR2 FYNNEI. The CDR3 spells CASRDRDRTSPLHF. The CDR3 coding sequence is TGTGCCAGCAGGGACCGGGACAGGACATCACCCCTCCACTTT.

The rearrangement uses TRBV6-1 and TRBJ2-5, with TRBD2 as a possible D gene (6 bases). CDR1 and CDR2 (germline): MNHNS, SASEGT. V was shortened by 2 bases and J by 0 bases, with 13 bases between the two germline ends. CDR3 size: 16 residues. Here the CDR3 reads CASSELGGKYQETQYF. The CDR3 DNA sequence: TGTGCCAGCAGTGAATTGGGGGGAAAATACCAAGAGACCCAGTACTTC.

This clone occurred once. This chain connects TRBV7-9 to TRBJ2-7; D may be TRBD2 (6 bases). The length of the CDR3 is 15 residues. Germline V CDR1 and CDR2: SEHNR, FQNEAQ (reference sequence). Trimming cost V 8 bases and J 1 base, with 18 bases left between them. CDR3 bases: TGTGCCAGCGACCCCGGGGGAAGGGGATCCTACGAGCAGTACTTC. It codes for CASDPGGRGSYEQYF.

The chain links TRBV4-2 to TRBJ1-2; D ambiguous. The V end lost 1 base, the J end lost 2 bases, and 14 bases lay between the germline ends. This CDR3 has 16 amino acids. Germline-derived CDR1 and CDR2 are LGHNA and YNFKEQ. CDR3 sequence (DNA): TGTGCCAGCAGCCAAGTGGGCACCCCGACAAACTATGGCTACACCTTC. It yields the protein CASSQVGTPTNYGYTF.

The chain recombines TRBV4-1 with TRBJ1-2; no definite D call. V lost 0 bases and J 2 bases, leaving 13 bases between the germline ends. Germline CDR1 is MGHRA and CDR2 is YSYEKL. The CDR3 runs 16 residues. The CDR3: CASSQDTGSTNYGYTF. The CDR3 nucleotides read TGCGCCAGCAGCCAAGATACCGGGAGCACCAACTATGGCTACACCTTC.

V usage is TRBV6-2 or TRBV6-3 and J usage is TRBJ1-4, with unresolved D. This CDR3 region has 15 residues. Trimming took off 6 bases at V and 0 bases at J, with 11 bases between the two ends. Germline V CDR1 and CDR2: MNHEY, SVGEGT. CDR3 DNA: TGTGCCAGCAGGTACGGGCCTTCAACTAATGAAAAACTGTTTTTT. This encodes CASRYGPSTNEKLFF.

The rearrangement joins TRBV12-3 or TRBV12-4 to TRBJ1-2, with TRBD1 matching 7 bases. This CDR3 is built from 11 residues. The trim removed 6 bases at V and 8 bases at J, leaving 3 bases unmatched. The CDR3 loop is CASRTGPGYTF. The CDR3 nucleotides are TGTGCCAGCAGGACAGGGCCCGGCTACACCTTC.

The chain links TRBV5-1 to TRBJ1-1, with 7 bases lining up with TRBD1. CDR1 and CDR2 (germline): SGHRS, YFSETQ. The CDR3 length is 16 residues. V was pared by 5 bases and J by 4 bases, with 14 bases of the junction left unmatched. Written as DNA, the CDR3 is TGCGCCAGCAGTTACCAGGGGGGAAAGGTTGCCACTGAAGCTTTCTTT. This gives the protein CASSYQGGKVATEAFF.

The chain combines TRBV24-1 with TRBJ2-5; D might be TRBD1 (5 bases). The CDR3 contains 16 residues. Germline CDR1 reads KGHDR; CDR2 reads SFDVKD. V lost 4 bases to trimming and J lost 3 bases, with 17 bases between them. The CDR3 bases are TGTGCCACCAGTGAACTAACCAATAACAGGAAAGAGACCCAGTACTTC. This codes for CATSELTNNRKETQYF.

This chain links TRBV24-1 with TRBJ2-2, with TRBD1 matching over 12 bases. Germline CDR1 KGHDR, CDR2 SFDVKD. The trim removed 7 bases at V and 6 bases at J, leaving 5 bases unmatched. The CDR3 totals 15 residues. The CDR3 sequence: CATRGQGARPGELFF. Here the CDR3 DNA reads TGTGCCACCAGGGGACAGGGGGCGCGTCCCGGGGAGCTGTTTTTT.